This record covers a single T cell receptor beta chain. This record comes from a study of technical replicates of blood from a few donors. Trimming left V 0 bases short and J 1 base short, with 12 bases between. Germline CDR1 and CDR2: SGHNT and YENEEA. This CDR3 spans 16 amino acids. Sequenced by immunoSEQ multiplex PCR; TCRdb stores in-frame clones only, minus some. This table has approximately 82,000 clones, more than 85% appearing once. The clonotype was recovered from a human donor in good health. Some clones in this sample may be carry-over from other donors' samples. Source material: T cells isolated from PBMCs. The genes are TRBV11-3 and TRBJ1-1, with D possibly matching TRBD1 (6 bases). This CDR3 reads CASSLEGTKKNTEAFF. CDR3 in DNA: TGTGCCAGCAGCTTAGAGGGGACAAAAAAGAACACTGAAGCTTTCTTT.